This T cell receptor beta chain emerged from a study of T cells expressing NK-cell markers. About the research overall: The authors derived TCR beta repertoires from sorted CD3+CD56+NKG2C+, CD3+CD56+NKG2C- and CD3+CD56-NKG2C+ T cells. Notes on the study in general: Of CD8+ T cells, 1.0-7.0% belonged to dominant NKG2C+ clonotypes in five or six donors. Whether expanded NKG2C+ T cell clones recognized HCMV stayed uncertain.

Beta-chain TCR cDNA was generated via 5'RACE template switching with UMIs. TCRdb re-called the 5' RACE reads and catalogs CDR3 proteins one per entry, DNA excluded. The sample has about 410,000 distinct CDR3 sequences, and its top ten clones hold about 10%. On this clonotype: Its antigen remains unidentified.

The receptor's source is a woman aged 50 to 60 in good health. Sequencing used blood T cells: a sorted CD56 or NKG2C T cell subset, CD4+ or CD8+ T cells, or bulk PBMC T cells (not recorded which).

The CDR3 here is CASSSRSGRPMFF. V gene TRBV5-6 combines with J gene TRBJ2-1; TCRdb gives TRBD1 as the D gene, but with no DNA this cannot be confirmed. There are 13 residues in the CDR3. Germline V gives CDR1 SGHDT, CDR2 YYEEEE.